One and the same sample provided the 29 T cell receptor beta chains below, sequenced in a study of CDR3 diversity in severe acne. TCRdb used MiXCR to reprocess the PCR reads, holding one entry per CDR3 protein. The sample records roughly 100,000 distinct CDR3 sequences, roughly 51% being singletons. Material: blood. The receptor source for this set is a male donor with acne.

The V and J genes are TRBV19 and TRBJ1-2; D may be TRBD1 (5 bases). Germline-derived CDR1 and CDR2 are LNHDA and SQIVND (reference sequence). The V end was cut by 5 bases, the J end by 7 bases, with 14 bases between. The CDR3 extends over 13 amino acids. The CDR3 loop reads CASSWTKRGGYTF. The CDR3, as DNA: TGTGCCAGTAGTTGGACAAAAAGGGGTGGCTACACCTTC.

In this sample, this clonotype turned up many times. The rearrangement uses TRBV30 and TRBJ1-2, with 7 bases identical to TRBD1. The CDR3 covers 14 residues. Per germline, CDR1 GTSNPN and CDR2 SVGIG (reference sequence). J lost 8 bases, V lost 3 bases, and 12 bases had no gene match. The CDR3 sequence is CAWREGGQIGGYTF. CDR3 nucleotide sequence: TGTGCCTGGAGGGAAGGGGGCCAAATAGGGGGCTACACCTTC.

V usage is TRBV2 and J usage is TRBJ2-3; 8 nucleotides match TRBD2. The CDR3 has 14 residues. V was clipped by 6 bases and J by 1 base; unmatched bases: 3. The germline CDR1 and CDR2 sequences are SNHLY and FYNNEI. The CDR3: CASSGRAGTDTQYF. The CDR3 DNA reads TGTGCCAGCAGCGGGAGGGCCGGCACAGATACGCAGTATTTT. Full variable domain (remainder filled in from reference TRBV2 and TRBJ2-3): EPEVTQTPSHQVTQMGQEVILRCVPISNHLYFYWYRQILGQKVEFLVSFYNNEISEKSEIFDDQFSVERPDGSNFTLKIRSTKLEDSAMYFCASSGRAGTDTQYFGPGTRLTVL.

This clonotype was found a few times. This chain connects TRBV20-1 to TRBJ2-5; D may correspond to TRBD1 or TRBD2 (7 bases each). Trimming took off 6 bases at V and 3 bases at J, with 20 bases between the two ends. CDR3 length: 15 amino acids. Germline-derived CDR1 and CDR2 are DFQATT and SNEGSKA (reference sequence). The CDR3 DNA is TGCAGTGCCATCCCAGGGGGGGAGGGGGAAGAGACCCAGTACTTC. It encodes CSAIPGGEGEETQYF.

The V and J genes are TRBV9 and TRBJ1-5; D may be TRBD1 (5 bases). Trimming took 0 bases from V and 3 from J, leaving 7 bases between them. Germline values: CDR1 SGDLS, CDR2 YYNGEE. This CDR3 has 14 residues. The CDR3: CASSVGQSNQPQHF. DNA for the CDR3: TGTGCCAGCAGCGTAGGACAGTCCAATCAGCCCCAGCATTTT.

The genes are TRBV28 and TRBJ2-7, with TRBD1 identical over 10 bases. Germline V gives CDR1 MDHEN, CDR2 SYDVKM. The CDR3 spans 14 residues. J gave up 2 bases and V 5 bases, and 3 bases lay outside the gene matches. The CDR3 DNA sequence: TGTGCCAGCAGTCCGGGGACAGGGGCCTACGAGCAGTACTTC. It is translated as CASSPGTGAYEQYF.

The chain links TRBV10-2 to TRBJ2-7, with a tentative D call TRBD1 (6 bases). Germline lookup yields CDR1 WSHSY and CDR2 SAAADI. CDR3 length: 15 residues. V lost 3 bases, J lost 2 bases, and 14 bases lay in between. Here the CDR3 DNA reads TGCGCCAGCAGTGAAGCAGGGGCAGGGGCCTACGAGCAGTACTTC. Its protein is CASSEAGAGAYEQYF.

The table lists this clonotype with many counts. The V call is TRBV7-8, the J call TRBJ1-2; 7 bases line up with TRBD1. The germline V gene has CDR1 SGHVS and CDR2 FQNEAQ. The CDR3 is 15 residues long. V lost 5 bases, J lost 5 bases, and 11 bases stayed unmatched. The CDR3 loop reads CASSARQGTAYGYTF. The CDR3 nucleotides are TGTGCCAGCAGCGCACGACAGGGTACGGCATATGGCTACACCTTC.

CDR3 bases: TGTGCCAGCAGCTCACTAGCGGGCAGTCCCCCTAGCTACAACGATGAGCAGTTCTTC. This encodes CASSSLAGSPPSYNDEQFF. The chain couples TRBV7-9 to TRBJ2-1; TRBD2 matches 9 bases. This CDR3 region has 19 residues. Germline-derived CDR1 and CDR2 are SEHNR and FQNEAQ (reference sequence). With 4 bases clipped from V and 8 bases from J, the junction kept 21 bases outside the gene matches.

This clonotype occurred many times. The chain links TRBV29-1 to TRBJ1-1; D remains ambiguous. Trimming shortened V by 3 bases and J by 0 bases, and 5 bases separated the two germline ends. Germline values: CDR1 SQVTM, CDR2 ANQGSEA. CDR3 size: 12 residues. CDR3 sequence (DNA): TGCAGCGTTGATGACATGAACACTGAAGCTTTCTTT. Its translation is CSVDDMNTEAFF.

The chain carries TRBV29-1 and TRBJ2-5; D unclear. Per germline, CDR1 SQVTM and CDR2 ANQGSEA. The CDR3 is made up of 13 amino acids. V was clipped by 4 bases and J by 2 bases, with 11 bases between them. The CDR3 loop reads CSVGGIGQETQYF. CDR3 nucleotide sequence: TGCAGCGTTGGTGGGATCGGGCAAGAGACCCAGTACTTC.

The rearrangement joins TRBV7-9 to TRBJ2-5; D remains unclear. The CDR3 has 13 amino acids. V lost 2 bases to trimming and J lost 3 bases, with 7 bases between them. Germline CDR1 reads SEHNR; CDR2 reads FQNEAQ (reference sequence). CDR3 amino acids: CASSLPSKETQYF. The CDR3 nucleotides are TGTGCCAGCAGCTTACCCTCCAAAGAGACCCAGTACTTC.

J is TRBJ1-6 and V is TRBV5-4, with D hard to call. Germline CDR1 is SGHNT and CDR2 is YYREEE (reference sequence). The CDR3 spans 13 residues. Trimming left V 4 bases short and J 8 bases short, with 10 bases between. Here the CDR3 reads CASSPLVDSPLHF. In DNA, the CDR3 is TGTGCCAGCAGCCCCTTGGTTGATTCACCCCTCCACTTT.

The sample holds many counts of this clonotype. The V gene is TRBV2, the J gene TRBJ2-5; no clear D gene. CDR3 length equals 14 residues. Trimming shortened V by 8 bases and J by 2 bases, and 15 bases separated the two germline ends. Germline-derived CDR1 and CDR2 are SNHLY and FYNNEI. As DNA, the CDR3 is TGTGCCAGCTCCGGTTTGAGTACTCAAGAGACCCAGTACTTC. Translating gives CASSGLSTQETQYF. The full variable domain, in which reference TRBV2 and TRBJ2-5 provide the parts outside the CDR3, is EPEVTQTPSHQVTQMGQEVILRCVPISNHLYFYWYRQILGQKVEFLVSFYNNEISEKSEIFDDQFSVERPDGSNFTLKIRSTKLEDSAMYFCASSGLSTQETQYFGPGTRLLVL.

Note on this clonotype: One end of the junction is discordant with germline, which a read error may explain. The chain has TRBV10-1 and TRBJ1-1, with a weak D call TRBD1 (5 bases). Germline CDR1 reads WNHNN; CDR2 reads SYGVQD (reference sequence). The CDR3 length is 14 residues. Written as DNA, the CDR3 is TGTGCCAGCAGTGGGGGAGGGGCGAACACTGAAGCTTTCTTT. Translated: CASSGGGANTEAFF.

This clonotype has a count of ten or more. The chain combines TRBV20-1 with TRBJ1-2; D gene uncertain. V shed 2 bases and J shed 4 bases, with 8 bases lying between them. The CDR3 has 12 residues. The germline CDR1 and CDR2 sequences are DFQATT and SNEGSKA (reference sequence). CDR3 in amino acids: CSARFTAYGYTF. The CDR3 region has the DNA TGCAGTGCTAGATTTACTGCCTATGGCTACACCTTC.

The chain has TRBV4-3 and TRBJ2-2; D remains ambiguous. Trimming pared 2 bases from V and 7 bases from J, leaving 14 bases between. CDR3 length: 15 residues. Germline CDR1 reads LGHNA; CDR2 reads YSLEER. The CDR3 DNA reads TGCGCCAGCAGCCAAACCCCAGTAACTTACGGGGAGCTGTTTTTT. The encoded protein is CASSQTPVTYGELFF.

The rearrangement uses TRBV2 and TRBJ1-1; D remains ambiguous. The V gene lost 1 base and the J gene lost 1 base, with 7 bases spanning the gap. There are 14 residues in the CDR3. The V gene's germline CDR1 is SNHLY and CDR2 FYNNEI. CDR3 in amino acids: CASSEGWENTEAFF. In DNA, the CDR3 is TGTGCCAGCAGTGAAGGATGGGAGAACACTGAAGCTTTCTTT.

The chain combines TRBV5-4 with TRBJ2-7; D perhaps matches TRBD2 (5 bases). This CDR3 is built from 13 residues. V was pared by 4 bases and J by 6 bases, with 14 bases between. From germline, CDR1 is SGHNT and CDR2 YYREEE (reference sequence). For the CDR3, the DNA is TGTGCCAGCAGCCCTTCAAGGGAGAGCGAGCAGTACTTC. The encoded protein is CASSPSRESEQYF.

With respect to this clonotype: Given a much more abundant clone one base away, this may be a read error. The rearrangement links TRBV20-1 to TRBJ1-4; TRBD1 is a possible D gene (6 bases). This CDR3 has 14 residues. The germline V gene has CDR1 DFQATT and CDR2 SNEGSKA (reference sequence). CDR3: CSASWGQVNERLFF. The CDR3 DNA is TGCAGTGCTAGTTGGGGGCAGGTTAATGAAAGACTGTTTTTT.

The rearrangement joins TRBV3-1 to TRBJ2-7; D unresolved. The CDR3 spans 12 residues. The germline V gene encodes CDR1 LGHDT and CDR2 YNNKEL (reference sequence). The ends were cut back, 1 base at V and 0 bases at J, with 1 base in the middle. This CDR3 is CASSQVSYEQYF. Written as DNA, the CDR3 is TGTGCCAGCAGCCAAGTCTCCTACGAGCAGTACTTC.

This clonotype came up many times. The V and J genes are TRBV7-9 and TRBJ2-3; TRBD1 might be the D (5 bases). Germline V gives CDR1 SEHNR, CDR2 FQNEAQ (reference sequence). This CDR3 comprises 16 residues. Trimming cost V 1 base and J 0 bases, with 11 bases left between them. Written as DNA, the CDR3 is TGTGCCAGCAGCTTAGGGCCAGGGTACAGCACAGATACGCAGTATTTT. Its protein product is CASSLGPGYSTDTQYF.

With respect to this clonotype: One end of the junction does not line up with germline, which may come from a read error. This chain links TRBV14 with TRBJ2-1; no definite D call. Per the germline V gene, CDR1 is SGHDN and CDR2 is FVKESK. The length of the CDR3 is 13 residues. The CDR3 loop is CAGSQDFDNERFF. The CDR3 nucleotides read TGTGCCGGCAGCCAAGATTTTGACAATGAGCGGTTCTTC.

The chain recombines TRBV2 with TRBJ2-5; unclear D gene. V was clipped by 1 base and J by 3 bases, with 6 bases between them. This CDR3 is built from 13 residues. Germline V lookup: CDR1 SNHLY, CDR2 FYNNEI. CDR3 in amino acids: CASSEGAEETQYF. The CDR3 DNA reads as TGTGCCAGCAGTGAAGGGGCGGAAGAGACCCAGTACTTC.

The table lists this clonotype with a count of one. An end of the junction differs from the germline gene, which may be a read error. This chain links TRBV4-1 with TRBJ2-3; TRBD1 or TRBD2 may be the D gene (5 bases each). The CDR3 length is 16 residues. Germline CDR1 and CDR2: MGHRA and YSYEKL. CDR3 region: CASSLGVVARTDTQYF. Written as DNA, the CDR3 is TGTGCCAGCAGCTTAGGGGTGGTAGCGCGCACAGATACGCAGTATTTT.

A few counts support this clonotype. This rearrangement joins TRBV6-4 to TRBJ2-3; a possible D gene is TRBD2 (6 bases). Germline-derived CDR1 and CDR2 are MRHNA and SNTAGT. This CDR3 comprises 15 residues. V was shortened by 8 bases and J by 4 bases, with 19 bases between the two germline ends. The CDR3 nucleotides read TGTGCCAGCGGGCACAGTGCAGGAGGGCCAGATACGCAGTATTTT. Protein: CASGHSAGGPDTQYF.

CDR3 amino acids: CATSRVGGDQPQHF. The CDR3 nucleotides read TGTGCCACCAGCAGAGTTGGGGGAGATCAGCCCCAGCATTTT. The V and J genes are TRBV15 and TRBJ1-5, with a tentative D call TRBD1 (5 bases). CDR3 length: 14 residues. CDR1 LNHNV and CDR2 YYDKDF come from the germline V gene (reference sequence). The germline V and J ends were trimmed by 1 base and 5 bases, with 9 bases remaining between them.

This chain links TRBV7-2 with TRBJ2-1, with 13 bases aligning to TRBD2. The CDR3 has 18 amino acids. The trim removed 5 bases at V and 3 bases at J, leaving 10 bases unmatched. Germline CDR1 is SGHTA and CDR2 is FQGNSA. The CDR3 region is CASSPPGLAGRDYNEQFF. CDR3 nucleotide sequence: TGTGCCAGCAGCCCACCGGGACTAGCGGGAAGGGACTACAATGAGCAGTTCTTC.

This chain links TRBV12-3 or TRBV12-4 with TRBJ2-7; no clear D gene. Between the trimmed V and J ends, which lost 2 bases and 9 bases, there was a span of 17 bases. The CDR3 loop spans 14 amino acids. CDR3 sequence (DNA): TGTGCCAGCAGTTTATGGCAGGAAAAGCACCGGCAGTACTTC. The encoded protein is CASSLWQEKHRQYF.